This T cell receptor (beta chain) was recovered during a study of PD-1 blockade in classical Hodgkin lymphoma. Study-level points and caveats: Newly diagnosed and completely responding patients shared comparable baseline diversity. Prior therapy or disease activity may underlie the repertoire differences, whose causes remain undefined.

TCRdb's table, derived via immunoSEQ multiplex PCR, lists solely in-frame clones and lacks some. The sample yields roughly 7,600 clones, approximately 80% seen once. About this clone: The antigen is not known.

V shed 1 base and J shed 6 bases, with 8 bases lying between them. From germline, CDR1 is MGHRA and CDR2 YSYEKL. The CDR3 is 13 residues long. The patients all showed relapse after autologous stem cell transplantation, while their brentuximab vedotin exposure varied. It was by magnetic negative selection that CD4+ T cells were purified from thawed PBMCs. V gene TRBV4-1 combines with J gene TRBJ2-3; D call uncertain. This sequence was found in a human donor with classical Hodgkin lymphoma. The input for sequencing was CD4+ T cells from blood, taken at baseline. The CDR3 sequence is CASSQGPFDTQYF. CDR3 coding DNA: TGCGCCAGCAGCCAAGGGCCCTTCGATACGCAGTATTTT.